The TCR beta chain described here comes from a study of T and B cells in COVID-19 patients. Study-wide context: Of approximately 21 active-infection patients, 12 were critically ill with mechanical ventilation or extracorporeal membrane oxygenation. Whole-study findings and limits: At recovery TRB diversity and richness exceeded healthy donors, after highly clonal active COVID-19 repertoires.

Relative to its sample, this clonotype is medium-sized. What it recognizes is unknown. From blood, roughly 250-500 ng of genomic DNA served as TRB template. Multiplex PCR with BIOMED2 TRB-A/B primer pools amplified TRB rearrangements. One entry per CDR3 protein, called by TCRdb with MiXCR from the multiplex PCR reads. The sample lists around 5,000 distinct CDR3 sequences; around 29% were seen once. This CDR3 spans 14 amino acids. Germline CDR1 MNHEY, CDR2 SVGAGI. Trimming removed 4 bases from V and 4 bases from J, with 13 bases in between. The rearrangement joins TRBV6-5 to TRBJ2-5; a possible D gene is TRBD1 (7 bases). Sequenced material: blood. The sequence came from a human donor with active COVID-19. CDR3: CASSFNRGGETQYF. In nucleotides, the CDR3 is TGTGCCAGCAGTTTCAACAGGGGAGGAGAGACCCAGTACTTC.